The rows below give T cell receptor beta chains drawn from one sample of a study of blood T cell repertoires in COVID-19. Sequencing used immunoSEQ multiplex PCR; TCRdb keeps in-frame clones, though not all of them. The sample consists of fewer than 300,000 clones, just over 90% of them appearing once. Sequencing was done on a sample of PBMCs or T cells enriched from blood (not recorded which). These receptors came from a woman aged 40 to 49 with acute COVID-19. CDR3s include the opening cysteine and the closing phenylalanine or tryptophan. The order of the fields is J gene, clone size, CDR3 length, D gene, V gene, CDR3 protein. D genes are given only for firm matches. The size of a clone is reported for some rows only, either as once, few or many, or as a class for expanded clones.

TRBJ1-1	-	14	-	TRBV30	CASGEGYSGTEAFF
TRBJ2-2	-	15	-	TRBV18	CASCRDSQLTGELFF
TRBJ1-1	-	13	-	TRBV10-3	CASRSDMNTEAFF
TRBJ2-1	-	17	TRBD2	TRBV5-1	CASSLVPSGGPGDEQFF
TRBJ1-5	-	16	-	TRBV6-1	CASSAAGGALYQPQHF
TRBJ2-2	-	15	TRBD1	TRBV5-6	CASSPDRGHTGELFF
TRBJ2-1	-	11	-	TRBV6-5	CASTQYNEQFF
TRBJ2-6	-	20	TRBD1	TRBV2	CASLLRDREVWGTGANVLTF
TRBJ1-6	few	14	-	TRBV7-9	CASSVEQYNSPLHF
TRBJ2-3	-	15	TRBD2	TRBV11-3	CASSWGGTSTDTQYF
TRBJ2-5	once	13	-	TRBV2	CASSWTAEWTQYF
TRBJ2-7	-	17	-	TRBV11-2	CASSLGFSGGSSYEQYF
TRBJ2-4	-	14	-	TRBV7-8	CASSRRGGKNIQYF
TRBJ1-5	-	14	-	TRBV4-2	CASSQGEGYQPQHF